What follows describes a single T cell receptor (beta chain). The length of the CDR3 is 15 residues. V was pared by 3 bases and J by 3 bases, with 6 bases of the junction left unmatched. Germline lookup yields CDR1 LNHDA and CDR2 SQIVND (reference sequence). This sample stems from a study of regulatory T cells in long-lasting Graves disease. As for time point: newly diagnosed GD, antithyroid drugs for less than 3 months. There was RNA extracted from PBMCs, and the TCR library was made from it. CDR3-region Arm-PCR and iRepertoire HTBI primers produced the TCR beta libraries. TCRdb analysed the multiplex PCR reads with MiXCR anew, one entry per CDR3 protein. The sample consists of over 500,000 distinct CDR3 sequences, about 16% of them appearing once. These data were also filed under a second study, of T cells in Graves' hyperthyroidism and ophthalmopathy. As that study records: Orbital computed tomography and thyroid ultrasound, together with serum TRAb and thyroxine and clinical symptoms, were used for diagnoses. With the HTBI primer set, the TCR CDR3 went through a first round of RT-PCR.

The rearrangement links TRBV19 to TRBJ2-7, with TRBD2 identical over 9 bases. This TCR derives from a man between 18 and 29 years old with Graves disease. Specimen: peripheral blood mononuclear cells (PBMCs), collected at new diagnosis, from a patient treated with antithyroid drugs. Written as DNA, the CDR3 is TGTGCCAGTAGTATGGGGACTAGCAGATACTACGAGCAGTACTTC. It encodes CASSMGTSRYYEQYF. Full variable domain (missing parts from reference TRBV19 and TRBJ2-7): DGGITQSPKYLFRKEGQNVTLSCEQNLNHDAMYWYRQDPGQGLRLIYYSQIVNDFQKGDIAEGYSVSREKKESFPLTVTSAQKNPTAFYLCASSMGTSRYYEQYFGPGTRLTVT.